The clone carrying this T cell receptor beta chain has ten or more counts. Its antigen is undetermined. Noted time point: persistent/refractory GD, antithyroid drugs over 5 years with positive TRAb. PBMC RNA was the source of the TCR library. According to the study, TCR beta libraries were built with iRepertoire HTBI primers and CDR3-region Arm-PCR. TCRdb reanalysed the multiplex PCR reads using MiXCR and keeps one entry per CDR3 protein. The table shows some 340,000 distinct CDR3 sequences, with approximately 23% occurring only once. These data originate in a study of regulatory T cells in long-lasting Graves disease. Points from the study as a whole: Patients whose Graves' disease persisted exhibited lower TCR diversity than those newly diagnosed.

The CDR3 sequence is 14 residues long. Trimming stripped 5 bases from V and 3 bases from J, with 13 bases between. Germline values: CDR1 PRHDT, CDR2 FYEKMQ (reference sequence). The clonotype comes from a middle-aged woman with Graves disease. J is TRBJ1-1 and V is TRBV13; unclear D gene. Sequencing was performed on peripheral blood mononuclear cells (PBMCs), taken when the disease was refractory, from a patient treated with antithyroid drugs. The CDR3 DNA sequence: TGTGCCAGCAGCCCCCGACGTGTTGACACTGAAGCTTTCTTT. This codes for CASSPRRVDTEAFF.